The 7 T cell receptor beta chains presented below share a single source sample, sequenced in a study of blood T cell repertoires in COVID-19. Assay used: immunoSEQ multiplex PCR; TCRdb lists only in-frame clones, some missing. Of tens of thousands of clones in the sample, 75% to 90% are singletons; the top ten hold roughly a sixth. Sequenced sample: peripheral blood. These TCRs come from a human donor in a cohort sampled during active COVID-19.

In this sample, this clone turned up a few times. The rearrangement links TRBV5-6 to TRBJ2-5; D call uncertain. The CDR3 totals 15 residues. V dropped 0 bases and J dropped 5 bases, with 14 bases sitting between them. Germline loops: CDR1 SGHDT, CDR2 YYEEEE. CDR3 protein: CASSLDGLSLETQYF. CDR3 sequence (DNA): TGTGCCAGCAGCTTGGACGGTCTCTCCTTGGAGACCCAGTACTTC.

The V gene is TRBV30, the J gene TRBJ2-7, with D tentatively TRBD1 (5 bases). This CDR3 has 13 residues. V was cut by 2 bases and J by 7 bases, with 15 bases left in between. Per germline, CDR1 GTSNPN and CDR2 SVGIG (reference sequence). CDR3 residues: CAWSPRAEREQYF. In DNA, the CDR3 is TGTGCCTGGAGTCCCAGGGCGGAGAGGGAGCAGTACTTC.

The genes are TRBV4-1 and TRBJ2-7; 8 bases are shared with TRBD2. After removal of 0 bases from V and 7 bases from J, the junction contained 8 bases not matched to a gene. Germline values: CDR1 MGHRA, CDR2 YSYEKL. CDR3 size: 15 residues. The DNA for the CDR3 is TGCGCCAGCAGCCAAGATCCCGGGACTAGAAGTGAGCAGTACTTC. Translating gives CASSQDPGTRSEQYF.

The CDR3 bases are TGTGCCAGCAATAGAGGAGATGAGAGAGAAGCTTTCTTT. This translates into CASNRGDEREAFF. The chain uses TRBV11-2 and TRBJ1-1; no firm D call. Germline V gene sequence: CDR1 SGHAT, CDR2 FQNNGV. Trimming shortened V by 7 bases and J by 8 bases, and 17 bases separated the two germline ends. The CDR3 has 13 amino acids.

This clone was detected only once. The gene calls are TRBV12-3 or TRBV12-4 and TRBJ2-7; maybe TRBD2 (5 bases). V lost 7 bases to trimming and J lost 7 bases, with 17 bases between them. There are 13 residues in the CDR3. CDR3 sequence: CASKVRGPGEQYF. For the CDR3, the DNA is TGTGCCAGCAAAGTCCGAGGCCCGGGGGAGCAGTACTTC.

The CDR3 spells CASSYFSIRGTNYGYTF. The CDR3 nucleotides read TGTGCCAGCAGTTACTTCAGCATTCGGGGTACTAACTATGGCTACACCTTC. J is TRBJ1-2 and V is TRBV6-2 or TRBV6-3; D uncertain. CDR1 is MNHEY, CDR2 SVGEGT, per germline. The CDR3 is 17 residues long. Trimming cost V 1 base and J 0 bases, with 15 bases left between them.

The DNA of the CDR3 is TGTGCCAGCAGCTTGATAGCGGGGTTCGATGAGCAGTTCTTC. It yields the protein CASSLIAGFDEQFF. The chain employs TRBV7-3 and TRBJ2-1; 8 bases are a match to TRBD2. V dropped 3 bases and J dropped 8; count of bases not matched to a gene: 6. The germline CDR1 and CDR2 sequences are SGHTA and FQGTGA. The CDR3 covers 14 residues.